One and the same sample provided the 28 T cell receptor beta chains below, sequenced in a study of shared clonotypes between healthy human individuals (dated by TCRdb to 2020 to 2022). Libraries were constructed by the immunoSEQ multiplex PCR assay. TCRdb holds this immuneACCESS table with in-frame rearrangements only. Some clones are missing; in checked studies, unresolved V genes explain under half, and the rest has no known cause. This sample has a few hundred thousand clones in its table, and roughly 91% of those were observed once. The ten largest clones represent around 16% of the sample. Material: memory CD8+ T cells sorted from blood. The cell subset or site label, read with the paper, signifies: CD45RO+ cells pooled with CCR7-negative TemRA cells. These receptors came from a man younger than 35 in good health.

The V gene is TRBV9, the J gene TRBJ2-1; unclear D gene. The CDR3 is made up of 13 amino acids. Germline CDR1 reads SGDLS; CDR2 reads YYNGEE. V was clipped by 5 bases and J by 5 bases, with 11 bases between them. In nucleotides, the CDR3 is TGTGCCAGCAGTCGGGCCTTCCACAATGAGCAGTTCTTC. Encoded protein: CASSRAFHNEQFF.

The J gene is TRBJ2-7, the V gene TRBV14; 7 bases fit TRBD1. This CDR3 has 14 amino acids. Losses at the gene ends were 6 bases for V and 3 bases for J; bases not matched to a gene: 8. CDR1 and CDR2 from the germline V gene are SGHDN and FVKESK. CDR3 loop: CASSCDRVFYEQYF. The CDR3 DNA is TGTGCCAGCAGTTGCGACAGGGTTTTCTACGAGCAGTACTTC.

This clone came up a few times. The chain combines TRBV27 with TRBJ1-5, with 7 nucleotides matching TRBD1. Trimming removed 5 bases from V and 4 bases from J; junction bases left unmatched: 5. This CDR3 has 14 residues. Germline-derived CDR1 and CDR2 are MNHEY and SMNVEV (reference sequence). CDR3 nucleotides: TGTGCCAGCAGTCAACAGGGGCCGAATCAGCCCCAGCATTTT. Translation gives CASSQQGPNQPQHF.

The chain couples TRBV7-9 to TRBJ2-2; D gene uncertain. Germline V gene lookup returns CDR1 SEHNR and CDR2 FQNEAQ (reference sequence). The V end lost 2 bases, the J end lost 6 bases, and 4 bases lay between the germline ends. CDR3 length: 12 residues. The CDR3 nucleotides read TGTGCCAGCAGCTTACATCCCGGGGAGCTGTTTTTT. Translation: CASSLHPGELFF.

The chain recombines TRBV10-1 with TRBJ2-1, with a weak D call TRBD1 (5 bases). This CDR3 contains 15 residues. Germline V gene data show CDR1 as WNHNN and CDR2 as SYGVQD (reference sequence). V was clipped by 1 base and J by 6 bases, with 13 bases between them. The CDR3 DNA sequence: TGCGCCAGCAGTGAGTTTCAGGGATTGATCAATGAGCAGTTCTTC. Translated: CASSEFQGLINEQFF.

The chain couples TRBV4-1 to TRBJ2-7; TRBD1 matches at 7 bases. With V trimmed by 2 bases and J by 2 bases, 6 bases remained unmatched. CDR1 is MGHRA, CDR2 YSYEKL, per germline. The CDR3 covers 15 residues. CDR3 amino acids: CASSQIKGQPYEQYF. CDR3 DNA: TGCGCCAGCAGCCAAATCAAGGGACAGCCCTACGAGCAGTACTTC.

The rearrangement uses TRBV4-1 and TRBJ2-7, with 9 nucleotides matching TRBD1. With V trimmed by 2 bases and J by 2 bases, 7 bases remained unmatched. Looked up from germline, CDR1 is MGHRA and CDR2 is YSYEKL. There are 16 residues in the CDR3. CDR3 bases: TGCGCCAGCAGCCAATCCTGGACAGGGGCAACCTACGAGCAGTACTTC. This translates into CASSQSWTGATYEQYF.

This sequence joins TRBV18 and TRBJ2-7; tentatively, D is TRBD1 or TRBD2 (5 bases each). Per germline, CDR1 KGHSH and CDR2 LQKENI. This CDR3 comprises 15 residues. V lost 4 bases, J lost 5 bases, and 18 bases lay in between. The CDR3 DNA sequence: TGTGCCAGCTCACTTGGGCCGGGACGGGGAAACGAGCAGTACTTC. Its protein product is CASSLGPGRGNEQYF.

V gene TRBV4-3 combines with J gene TRBJ1-6; D remains unclear. Germline V gives CDR1 LGHNA, CDR2 YSLEER. The CDR3 covers 15 residues. Trimming took off 4 bases at V and 0 bases at J, with 7 bases between the two ends. The CDR3 sequence is CASSPRSSYNSPLHF. As DNA, the CDR3 is TGCGCCAGCAGCCCACGGAGCTCCTATAATTCACCCCTCCACTTT.

This clone was seen a handful of times. The V call is TRBV28, the J call TRBJ2-2, with 9 bases that match TRBD1. Trimming took 3 bases from V and 0 from J; bases not matched to a gene: 11. CDR3 size: 19 residues. CDR1 and CDR2 from the germline V gene are MDHEN and SYDVKM. DNA of the CDR3: TGTGCCAGCAGTTTTGAGTCTGGGGACAGGGAACCGAACACCGGGGAGCTGTTTTTT. Protein product: CASSFESGDREPNTGELFF.

The chain joins TRBV30 to TRBJ2-7; D is ambiguous. The CDR3 is 12 amino acids. V gave up 0 bases and J gave up 2 bases, with 5 bases separating them. In germline, CDR1 is GTSNPN, CDR2 SVGIG (reference sequence). In DNA form, the CDR3 reads TGTGCCTGGAGTGTTGGGACCTACGAGCAGTACTTC. Translating gives CAWSVGTYEQYF.

In DNA form, the CDR3 reads TGCGCCAGCAGCTTGGGGGCGGAATATAATTCACCCCTCCACTTT. Translating it yields CASSLGAEYNSPLHF. This rearrangement joins TRBV5-1 to TRBJ1-6, with unresolved D. The germline V and J ends were trimmed by 0 bases and 4 bases, with 8 bases remaining between them. Germline CDR1 reads SGHRS; CDR2 reads YFSETQ. This CDR3 contains 15 residues.

The genes are TRBV19 and TRBJ2-7, with D perhaps matching TRBD2 (5 bases). Germline V gene lookup returns CDR1 LNHDA and CDR2 SQIVND (reference sequence). The CDR3 has 14 amino acids. The germline V and J ends were trimmed by 2 bases and 3 bases, with 11 bases remaining between them. CDR3 residues: CASSIRLEGYEQYF. Written as DNA, the CDR3 is TGTGCCAGTAGTATAAGGCTTGAGGGCTACGAGCAGTACTTC.

The J gene is TRBJ2-5, the V gene TRBV7-3; 10 bases line up with TRBD1. The CDR3 extends over 13 amino acids. The junction had 4 bases not matched to a gene; V was cut back by 6 bases and J by 6 bases. CDR1 and CDR2 (germline): SGHTA, FQGTGA. CDR3 residues: CASRGQGHQTQYF. The CDR3 DNA sequence: TGTGCCAGCAGGGGACAGGGGCACCAGACCCAGTACTTC.

V usage is TRBV2 and J usage is TRBJ2-3, with 8 nucleotides matching TRBD2. After removal of 1 base from V and 3 bases from J, the junction contained 6 bases not matched to a gene. The CDR3 contains 16 residues. Germline lookup yields CDR1 SNHLY and CDR2 FYNNEI. The CDR3 sequence: CASSEGAGVETDTQYF. DNA of the CDR3: TGTGCCAGCAGTGAAGGAGCGGGGGTGGAAACAGATACGCAGTATTTT.

The chain is built from TRBV15 and TRBJ2-7, with 9 bases aligning to TRBD1. V lost 0 bases and J lost 7; bases outside the gene matches: 13. Per germline, CDR1 LNHNV and CDR2 YYDKDF (reference sequence). This CDR3 has 17 residues. The CDR3 loop reads CATSRDLRDRAPGEQYF. DNA of the CDR3: TGTGCCACCAGCAGAGATCTCCGGGACAGGGCCCCTGGGGAGCAGTACTTC.

This sequence joins TRBV5-4 and TRBJ2-1; TRBD1 matches 8 bases. J gave up 6 bases and V 3 bases, and 11 bases lay outside the gene matches. Germline loops: CDR1 SGHNT, CDR2 YYREEE (reference sequence). This CDR3 region has 16 residues. The CDR3 loop reads CASSSSGTGNFNEQFF. CDR3 sequence (DNA): TGTGCCAGCAGCTCCTCGGGGACAGGCAATTTCAATGAGCAGTTCTTC.

The gene calls are TRBV11-2 and TRBJ2-7; no clear D gene. The V end was cut by 0 bases, the J end by 7 bases, with 7 bases between. Germline V CDR1 and CDR2: SGHAT, FQNNGV. The CDR3 spans 12 residues. CDR3 in DNA: TGTGCCAGCAGCTTAGATTCGTCGGAGCAGTACTTC. Protein product: CASSLDSSEQYF.

This clone was counted once. The J gene is TRBJ2-5, the V gene TRBV7-8; D perhaps matches TRBD2 (5 bases). V lost 5 bases and J 2 bases, leaving 12 bases between the germline ends. This CDR3 is built from 14 residues. Germline V gene data show CDR1 as SGHVS and CDR2 as FQNEAQ. The CDR3 spells CASSHTSSQETQYF. DNA of the CDR3: TGTGCCAGCAGCCATACTAGTTCGCAAGAGACCCAGTACTTC.

The CDR3 coding sequence is TGTGCCAGCAGCTCCAGGGAAAGGGGTCAGCCCCAGCATTTT. Translating it yields CASSSRERGQPQHF. The chain recombines TRBV5-6 with TRBJ1-5; D is possibly TRBD1 (5 bases). The CDR3 contains 14 residues. CDR1 is SGHDT and CDR2 is YYEEEE in the germline V gene. V gave up 3 bases and J gave up 6 bases, with 13 bases separating them.

This CDR3 is CASSSDGAYQYF. The CDR3 DNA reads TGTGCCAGCAGCTCCGACGGGGCATATCAGTACTTC. The rearrangement uses TRBV5-4 and TRBJ2-7, with D perhaps given as TRBD1 or TRBD2 (5 bases each). CDR3 length: 12 amino acids. Germline V gene lookup returns CDR1 SGHNT and CDR2 YYREEE (reference sequence). Trimming removed 3 bases from V and 10 bases from J, with 14 bases in between.

A single count supports this clone. This chain connects TRBV6-5 to TRBJ1-2; the match to TRBD1 covers 7 bases. The CDR3 spans 15 residues. V shed 0 bases, J shed 2 bases, and the junction held 3 bases outside the gene matches. Germline CDR1 MNHEY, CDR2 SVGAGI. CDR3 loop: CASSYSEGANYGYTF. As DNA, the CDR3 is TGTGCCAGCAGTTACTCCGAGGGGGCAAACTATGGCTACACCTTC.

The chain is built from TRBV9 and TRBJ2-7, with D unclear. Germline V lookup: CDR1 SGDLS, CDR2 YYNGEE. V lost 0 bases and J 2 bases, leaving 18 bases between the germline ends. CDR3 length: 17 amino acids. In DNA, the CDR3 is TGTGCCAGCAGCGTAGCCGACACAAAACCGTTAACCTACGAGCAGTACTTC. Residues: CASSVADTKPLTYEQYF.

The V and J genes are TRBV4-3 and TRBJ2-7; D possibly corresponds to TRBD1 (6 bases). The V end lost 3 bases, the J end lost 4 bases, and 16 bases lay between the germline ends. The germline V gene encodes CDR1 LGHNA and CDR2 YSLEER. The CDR3 length is 15 residues. The DNA for the CDR3 is TGCGCCAGCAGCCACTGGGACACAGGCGGATACGAGCAGTACTTC. Its translation is CASSHWDTGGYEQYF.

The chain joins TRBV5-1 to TRBJ2-7; D might be TRBD1 (6 bases). This CDR3 is 14 amino acids long. V lost 4 bases to trimming and J lost 5 bases, with 16 bases between them. Germline V gene sequence: CDR1 SGHRS, CDR2 YFSETQ. The chain's CDR3 is CASSPYAGVNEQYF. In DNA, the CDR3 is TGCGCCAGCAGCCCCTACGCAGGGGTGAACGAGCAGTACTTC.

The V gene is TRBV4-1, the J gene TRBJ1-2; D possibly corresponds to TRBD1 (6 bases). Trimming cost V 2 bases and J 6 bases, with 16 bases left between them. This CDR3 region has 15 residues. Germline lookup yields CDR1 MGHRA and CDR2 YSYEKL. CDR3 loop: CASSQRGVGEHGYTF. CDR3 nucleotide sequence: TGCGCCAGCAGCCAAAGGGGGGTGGGAGAGCATGGCTACACCTTC.

The chain recombines TRBV6-4 with TRBJ2-3, with D possibly matching TRBD2 (5 bases). This CDR3 contains 14 residues. Germline-derived CDR1 and CDR2 are MRHNA and SNTAGT. The V end lost 6 bases, the J end lost 4 bases, and 14 bases lay between the germline ends. The CDR3 spells CASSPHLEADTQYF. In DNA, the CDR3 is TGTGCCAGCAGCCCCCATTTGGAGGCAGATACGCAGTATTTT.

V gene TRBV6-1 combines with J gene TRBJ2-7, with D unresolved. CDR3 length: 15 amino acids. V lost 3 bases, J lost 2 bases, and 14 bases lay in between. Germline V gene data show CDR1 as MNHNS and CDR2 as SASEGT. The CDR3 DNA reads TGTGCCAGCAGTGAGAGCGACGGGTTGACCTACGAGCAGTACTTC. This sequence encodes CASSESDGLTYEQYF.